What follows are 17 T cell receptor beta chains derived from one specimen sequenced in a study of T cell repertoires in cytomegalovirus infection. TCRdb used MiXCR to reprocess the reads, holding one entry per CDR3 protein. The top ten clones hold around 15% of a sample with some 920,000 distinct CDR3 sequences, approximately 30% of them seen once. Which antigens these TCRs recognize remains unknown. Sequenced material: cultured CD8+ T cells from PBMCs, taken from culture after CMV antigen stimulation. The source is a human donor in good health (CMV status not recorded). Some clones in this sample may be carry-over from other donors' samples.

This chain links TRBV20-1 with TRBJ2-7; D may be TRBD1 (5 bases). CDR1 DFQATT and CDR2 SNEGSKA come from the germline V gene (reference sequence). Trimming removed 3 bases at V and 7 bases at J, with 28 bases between. This CDR3 contains 17 residues. The DNA of the CDR3 is TGCAGTGCTAGCTGGGGCTCCTCGCCGAACCCAGTTTGGGAGCAGTACGTC. It specifies CSASWGSSPNPVWEQYV.

This chain connects TRBV5-1 to TRBJ1-2, with TRBD1 matching 9 bases. The germline gives CDR1 SGHRS, CDR2 YFSETQ. The length of the CDR3 is 15 residues. V gave up 0 bases and J gave up 4 bases; unmatched junction bases: 4. The CDR3 protein is CASSLAGTGFYGYTF. For the CDR3, the DNA is TGCGCCAGCAGCTTGGCTGGGACAGGGTTCTATGGCTACACCTTC.

Only a few counts were recorded for this clonotype. The V gene is TRBV11-2, the J gene TRBJ1-1, with no clear D. The CDR3 totals 14 residues. V was clipped by 3 bases and J by 3 bases, with 11 bases between them. The germline CDR1 and CDR2 sequences are SGHAT and FQNNGV. The CDR3 DNA reads TGTGCCAGCAGCTTTGCTAAGGGAGACACTGAAGCTTTCTTT. This gives the protein CASSFAKGDTEAFF. Looking up the rest from reference TRBV11-2 and TRBJ1-1 gives the full variable domain: EAGVAQSPRYKIIEKRQSVAFWCNPISGHATLYWYQQILGQGPKLLIQFQNNGVVDDSQLPKDRFSAERLKGVDSTLKIQPAKLEDSAVYLCASSFAKGDTEAFFGQGTRLTVV.

The chain is built from TRBV12-3 or TRBV12-4 and TRBJ2-5; weak D call: TRBD2 (5 bases). There are 15 residues in the CDR3. Trimming shortened V by 8 bases and J by 1 base, and 17 bases separated the two germline ends. CDR3 DNA sequence: TGTGCCAGCTGGGCAGAGGGTTTAGGCCAAGAGACCCAGTACTTC. This sequence encodes CASWAEGLGQETQYF.

J is TRBJ2-1 and V is TRBV5-4; D unclear. The CDR3 contains 13 residues. Germline assignment: CDR1 SGHNT and CDR2 YYREEE (reference sequence). Trimming removed 1 base at V and 5 bases at J, with 7 bases between. Here the CDR3 DNA reads TGTGCCAGCAGCTTGTTCAGAAACAATGAGCAGTTCTTC. Translated, it gives CASSLFRNNEQFF.

This clonotype was seen repeatedly, ten times or more. V and J are TRBV7-8 and TRBJ2-1; the D is unclear. Trimming cost V 4 bases and J 10 bases, with 14 bases left between them. Germline CDR1 is SGHVS and CDR2 is FQNEAQ. The CDR3 length is 13 residues. CDR3 in amino acids: CASSYLRSNEQFF. CDR3 nucleotides: TGTGCCAGCAGCTATCTTCGAAGCAACGAGCAGTTCTTC.

The chain couples TRBV7-8 to TRBJ1-2; weak D call: TRBD1 (6 bases). The germline V and J ends were trimmed by 1 base and 4 bases, with 10 bases remaining between them. This CDR3 is 14 amino acids long. Germline V gene sequence: CDR1 SGHVS, CDR2 FQNEAQ. The chain's CDR3 is CASSLDRASYGYTF. CDR3 DNA sequence: TGTGCCAGCAGCTTAGACAGGGCATCCTATGGCTACACCTTC.

This clonotype was found a few times. The V and J genes are TRBV7-4 and TRBJ2-5; 15 nucleotides agree with TRBD2. This CDR3 is 16 amino acids long. Germline values: CDR1 SGHVT, CDR2 SQSDAQ. V lost 4 bases, J lost 5 bases, and 5 bases stayed unmatched. The CDR3 loop is CASSWTSGGARETQYF. The CDR3 nucleotides read TGTGCCAGCAGCTGGACTAGCGGGGGGGCCCGCGAGACCCAGTACTTC.

The chain is built from TRBV4-1 and TRBJ1-2; TRBD1 aligns across 8 bases. The length of the CDR3 is 17 residues. Per the germline V gene, CDR1 is MGHRA and CDR2 is YSYEKL. With 0 bases clipped from V and 7 bases from J, the junction kept 13 bases outside the gene matches. CDR3 in amino acids: CASSQEYQGAPVGGYTF. DNA for the CDR3: TGCGCCAGCAGCCAAGAATATCAGGGGGCGCCGGTCGGTGGCTACACCTTC.

The rearrangement joins TRBV7-6 to TRBJ2-1, with 7 bases fitting TRBD1. The V and J ends lost 2 bases and 0 bases, in that order; junction bases with no gene match: 4. CDR1 is SGHVS and CDR2 is FNYEAQ in the germline V gene. The CDR3 extends over 16 amino acids. CDR3 sequence: CASSLRGLLSYNEQFF. For the CDR3, the DNA is TGTGCCAGCAGCTTAAGGGGGCTCCTCTCCTACAATGAGCAGTTCTTC.

This clonotype was counted only a few times. The chain joins TRBV12-5 to TRBJ2-1; 8 nucleotides align to TRBD2. CDR1 and CDR2 (germline): LGHNT, FRNRAP. This CDR3 has 14 amino acids. J was trimmed by 6 bases and V by 6 bases; bases with no gene match: 7. CDR3 sequence (DNA): TGTGCTAGTGGCACGGGAGGGGCGGTCAATGAGCAGTTCTTC. It specifies CASGTGGAVNEQFF.

The rearrangement uses TRBV5-5 and TRBJ1-3; TRBD1 is a possible D gene (5 bases). Germline CDR1 and CDR2: SGHKS and YYEKEE (reference sequence). Trimming shortened V by 4 bases and J by 3 bases, and 17 bases separated the two germline ends. This CDR3 has 16 amino acids. CDR3 sequence reads: CASSPYDPRGGNTIYF. CDR3 nucleotides: TGTGCCAGCAGCCCCTACGACCCGAGGGGTGGAAACACCATATATTTT.

This clonotype has just a few counts. J is TRBJ2-1 and V is TRBV7-6; perhaps TRBD2 as D (5 bases). The CDR3 contains 14 residues. Trimming left V 3 bases short and J 4 bases short, with 10 bases between. Germline V gene lookup returns CDR1 SGHVS and CDR2 FNYEAQ. The DNA for the CDR3 is TGTGCCAGCAGCTTCTCGCCGGGATACAATGAGCAGTTCTTC. It yields the protein CASSFSPGYNEQFF.

As to this clonotype: A much larger clone differs by one base, so this may be a read error. The rearrangement joins TRBV7-2 to TRBJ2-1; a weak D match, TRBD2 (5 bases). CDR1 and CDR2 (germline): SGHTA, FQGNSA. CDR3 size: 12 residues. With 7 bases removed from V and 2 bases from J, the gap between germline ends came to 6 bases. The CDR3 reads CASNGAYNEQFF. The CDR3, as DNA: TGTGCCAGCAACGGGGCCTACAATGAGCAGTTCTTC.

This clonotype was found a few times. The V and J genes are TRBV7-9 and TRBJ1-2; D perhaps matches TRBD1 (6 bases). This CDR3 region has 15 residues. The germline gives CDR1 SEHNR, CDR2 FQNEAQ (reference sequence). V was shortened by 6 bases and J by 1 base, with 15 bases between the two germline ends. The CDR3 nucleotides are TGTGCCAGCAGTTCTCGGGACACCATTAACTATGGCTACACCTTC. As protein: CASSSRDTINYGYTF. Based on the CDR3 plus reference TRBV7-9 and TRBJ1-2, the full variable domain is DTGVSQNPRHKITKRGQNVTFRCDPISEHNRLYWYRQTLGQGPEFLTYFQNEAQLEKSRLLSDRFSAERPKGSFSTLEIQRTEQGDSAMYLCASSSRDTINYGYTFGSGTRLTVV.

This clonotype turned up a few times. This chain links TRBV15 with TRBJ1-4; D remains unclear. The CDR3 runs 14 residues. Germline lookup yields CDR1 LNHNV and CDR2 YYDKDF (reference sequence). Trimming pared 1 base from V and 5 bases from J, leaving 8 bases between. For the CDR3, the DNA is TGTGCCACCAGCAGAGCAGCCCAAAATGAAAAACTGTTTTTT. It codes for CATSRAAQNEKLFF.

A few counts support this clonotype. The V gene is TRBV27, the J gene TRBJ2-7; a possible D gene is TRBD1 (5 bases). V lost 5 bases, J lost 2 bases, and 13 bases lay in between. Per germline, CDR1 MNHEY and CDR2 SMNVEV (reference sequence). The CDR3 is made up of 14 amino acids. CDR3 amino acids: CASSPRGTAYEQYV. Written as DNA, the CDR3 is TGTGCCAGCAGTCCAAGGGGTACAGCCTACGAGCAGTACGTC.